What follows describes a single T cell receptor beta chain. Antigen: not known. The data are from a study of glioma-infiltrating T cells. General study points: CDR3 overlap between tissue and blood was very small. Tissue-blood divergence was below expectation in non-neoplastic patients, above in gliomas.

Using RNA template, CDR3s of TCR alpha and beta were amplified with iRepertoire arm-PCR. One-step reverse transcription and amplification started from approximately 100-400 ng of tissue mRNA or PBMC total RNA. One entry per CDR3 protein, called by TCRdb with MiXCR from the multiplex PCR reads. Seen here are roughly 200,000 distinct CDR3 sequences, about 31% observed once, and the top ten hold around 20%. The sequence came from a human donor with low-grade glioma or glioblastoma, undergoing nonglioma brain surgery, or in good health (not recorded which). Sequenced sample: glioma tissue, nonneoplastic brain tissue, or PBMCs (not recorded which).

CDR3 nucleotide sequence: TGCGCCAGCAGTGAGCGGGGGAATGAGTATTTT. Translation gives CASSERGNEYF. V usage is TRBV10-2 and J usage is TRBJ2-3, with a weak D call TRBD2 (6 bases). The germline V gene has CDR1 WSHSY and CDR2 SAAADI. The CDR3 sequence is 11 residues long. Trimming removed 2 bases at V and 13 bases at J, with 10 bases between.